The 21 T cell receptor beta chains presented below share a single source sample, sequenced in a study of shared clonotypes between healthy human individuals (dated by TCRdb to the early 2020s). Library prep was done by the immunoSEQ multiplex PCR assay. Not all clones reach the TCRdb copy of this immuneACCESS table, which keeps in-frame sequences only. Checked studies attribute under half of the gap to unresolved V genes and leave the rest unexplained. This sample is represented by more than 2 million clones; about 94% of them were singletons. The ten largest account for about 1.7% of the sample. CD8 naive samples were obtained by positive selection for CCR7 among CD45RO-negative cells, yielding a CD45RA+CCR7+ population from which TemRA cells were excluded. Sequenced sample: naive CD8+ T cells from PBMCs. The label giving this sample's cell subset or site can be read as: CD45RA+CCR7+. These receptors were collected from a man younger than 35 in good health. Some clones in this sample may be carry-over from other donors' samples.

The rearrangement links TRBV19 to TRBJ1-2; the D gene is possibly TRBD1 (6 bases). Trimming pared 7 bases from V and 4 bases from J, leaving 19 bases between. Germline CDR1 reads LNHDA; CDR2 reads SQIVND (reference sequence). The CDR3 runs 15 residues. CDR3 region: CASTNFEDRIYGYTF. The CDR3 nucleotides read TGTGCCAGTACTAATTTCGAGGACAGAATCTATGGCTACACCTTC.

As regards this clone: In the same sample, other DNA sequences code for this CDR3. The chain couples TRBV7-9 to TRBJ2-5, with no clear D. The V gene's germline CDR1 is SEHNR and CDR2 FQNEAQ (reference sequence). The V end lost 5 bases, the J end lost 2 bases, and 9 bases lay between the germline ends. This CDR3 is built from 13 residues. CDR3 DNA sequence: TGTGCCAGCAGCCCCCTAGGACAAGAGACCCAGTACTTC. It encodes CASSPLGQETQYF.

This sequence joins TRBV5-3 and TRBJ1-2, with 8 bases matching TRBD1. TRBV5-3 is designated an ORF whose function remains uncertain. The length of the CDR3 is 16 residues. V shed 6 bases, J shed 4 bases, and the junction held 14 bases outside the gene matches. In DNA, the CDR3 is TGTGCCAGAATCGATTACCAGGGGGCGGGGCTCTATGGCTACACCTTC. Translation gives CARIDYQGAGLYGYTF.

The J gene is TRBJ2-3, the V gene TRBV5-4, with 9 bases matching TRBD2. Germline assignment: CDR1 SGHNT and CDR2 YYREEE (reference sequence). Germline trimming cut 4 bases from V and 6 bases from J; bases unmatched to any gene: 12. This CDR3 has 16 amino acids. CDR3: CASSTSGLAARDTQYF. Written as DNA, the CDR3 is TGTGCCAGCAGCACCTCGGGACTAGCTGCGAGGGATACGCAGTATTTT. Full variable domain (rest looked up from reference TRBV5-4 and TRBJ2-3): ETGVTQSPTHLIKTRGQQVTLRCSSQSGHNTVSWYQQALGQGPQFIFQYYREEENGRGNFPPRFSGLQFPNYSSELNVNALELDDSALYLCASSTSGLAARDTQYFGPGTRLTVL.

V gene TRBV6-1 combines with J gene TRBJ1-5; D is perhaps TRBD1 (6 bases). CDR3 size: 12 residues. Germline V gives CDR1 MNHNS, CDR2 SASEGT. The V end lost 9 bases, the J end lost 5 bases, and 11 bases lay between the germline ends. CDR3: CARWDTDQPQHF. CDR3 coding DNA: TGTGCCAGATGGGACACAGATCAGCCCCAGCATTTT.

The chain has TRBV7-9 and TRBJ2-7; 8 bases are shared with TRBD1. Looked up from germline, CDR1 is SEHNR and CDR2 is FQNEAQ (reference sequence). The CDR3 contains 16 residues. V trimming: 2 bases; J trimming: 5 bases; junction bases outside the gene matches: 11. The CDR3 nucleotides are TGTGCCAGCAGCTTAATCGTTGTACAGGGGGGAGACGAGCAGTACTTC. This gives the protein CASSLIVVQGGDEQYF.

This clone appeared a few times. The chain carries TRBV7-9 and TRBJ2-7; 8 bases line up with TRBD1. The CDR3 extends over 15 amino acids. Germline V gene data show CDR1 as SEHNR and CDR2 as FQNEAQ (reference sequence). With 4 bases clipped from V and 1 base from J, the junction kept 6 bases outside the gene matches. CDR3: CASSSGQGRSYEQYF. CDR3 in DNA: TGTGCCAGCAGCTCAGGACAGGGACGGTCCTACGAGCAGTACTTC.

About this clone: Within the sample, other DNA sequences also encode this same CDR3. The chain couples TRBV7-9 to TRBJ2-7; D not resolved. The ends were cut back, 4 bases at V and 5 bases at J, with 9 bases in the middle. The CDR3 runs to 12 residues. Germline V gene sequence: CDR1 SEHNR, CDR2 FQNEAQ (reference sequence). The DNA of the CDR3 is TGTGCCAGCAGCTCCCGAGTCAACGAGCAGTACTTC. This sequence encodes CASSSRVNEQYF.

The V gene is TRBV28, the J gene TRBJ1-1; D unresolved. CDR3 size: 14 residues. V dropped 5 bases and J dropped 3 bases, with 13 bases sitting between them. The germline CDR1 and CDR2 sequences are MDHEN and SYDVKM. CDR3 DNA: TGTGCCAGCAGTAGGCTAGTGGTGGACACTGAAGCTTTCTTT. Its translation is CASSRLVVDTEAFF.

This rearrangement joins TRBV9 to TRBJ2-3; the D is unclear. CDR1 SGDLS and CDR2 YYNGEE come from the germline V gene. There are 17 residues in the CDR3. V was cut by 0 bases and J by 0 bases, with 14 bases left in between. Here the CDR3 DNA reads TGTGCCAGCAGCGTAGAACGGCTGCTCACTAGCACAGATACGCAGTATTTT. The encoded protein is CASSVERLLTSTDTQYF. The entire variable domain, with the rest obtained from reference TRBV9 and TRBJ2-3, is as follows: DSGVTQTPKHLITATGQRVTLRCSPRSGDLSVYWYQQSLDQGLQFLIQYYNGEERAKGNILERFSAQQFPDLHSELNLSSLELGDSALYFCASSVERLLTSTDTQYFGPGTRLTVL.

The chain couples TRBV7-8 to TRBJ2-7, with a possible D match to TRBD1 (5 bases). Germline V CDR1 and CDR2: SGHVS, FQNEAQ. CDR3 size: 15 residues. V lost 8 bases, J lost 0 bases, and 17 bases lay in between. CDR3 protein: CASGRSTARSYEQYF. In DNA form, the CDR3 reads TGTGCCAGCGGGCGTTCGACAGCCCGCTCCTACGAGCAGTACTTC.

The rearrangement joins TRBV19 to TRBJ2-1, with no clear D. Trimming took 3 bases from V and 6 from J, leaving 9 bases between them. This CDR3 is built from 13 residues. In germline, CDR1 is LNHDA, CDR2 SQIVND (reference sequence). The CDR3 region is CASSMNGPNEQFF. CDR3 sequence (DNA): TGTGCCAGTAGTATGAATGGACCCAATGAGCAGTTCTTC.

The chain combines TRBV1 with TRBJ2-7; the DNA was not compared with TRBD2, the D call given in the table. TRBV1 has pseudogene status. The CDR3 has 22 residues. For the CDR3, the DNA is TGCACCAGCAGCCAAGATCGGGGGCACCGACGGACTAGCGGGAGCGTGGGCTACGAGCAGTACTTC. Encoded protein: CTSSQDRGHRRTSGSVGYEQYF.

This clone was detected only a few times. J is TRBJ2-2 and V is TRBV19, with 10 bases identical to TRBD1. Germline V lookup: CDR1 LNHDA, CDR2 SQIVND (reference sequence). V trimming: 5 bases; J trimming: 0 bases; junction bases outside the gene matches: 3. The CDR3 has 16 amino acids. The CDR3 here is CASSLGTGANTGELFF. The CDR3, as DNA: TGTGCCAGTAGTCTTGGGACAGGGGCGAACACCGGGGAGCTGTTTTTT.

About this clone itself: Within the sample, other DNA sequences also encode this same CDR3. The chain couples TRBV27 to TRBJ2-4, with D perhaps matching TRBD2 (6 bases). Trimming removed 6 bases from V and 1 base from J, with 10 bases in between. Per the germline V gene, CDR1 is MNHEY and CDR2 is SMNVEV (reference sequence). The CDR3 covers 14 residues. For the CDR3, the DNA is TGTGCCAGCAGCCCCCGGGGGGCCAAAAACATTCAGTACTTC. This gives the protein CASSPRGAKNIQYF.

The chain employs TRBV4-1 and TRBJ2-5, with 10 positions matching TRBD2. The germline V gene encodes CDR1 MGHRA and CDR2 YSYEKL. Germline trimming cut 4 bases from V and 5 bases from J; bases unmatched to any gene: 7. The CDR3 extends over 15 amino acids. The CDR3 nucleotides read TGCGCCAGCAGCCCCCGGCTAGCGGGAGTGGAGACCCAGTACTTC. Protein: CASSPRLAGVETQYF.

The CDR3 loop is CASSLSAGERVYEQYF. In DNA form, the CDR3 reads TGTGCCAGCAGTTTATCCGCGGGTGAGCGGGTCTACGAGCAGTACTTC. The chain employs TRBV27 and TRBJ2-7, with D possibly being TRBD2 (6 bases). Germline CDR1 reads MNHEY; CDR2 reads SMNVEV (reference sequence). The CDR3 consists of 16 residues. The V end lost 0 bases, the J end lost 3 bases, and 15 bases lay between the germline ends.

The chain uses TRBV5-6 and TRBJ1-2, with D unclear. CDR3 length equals 14 residues. Per the germline V gene, CDR1 is SGHDT and CDR2 is YYEEEE. With 0 bases removed from V and 4 bases from J, the gap between germline ends came to 10 bases. The CDR3 region is CASSLGLDGYGYTF. In DNA form, the CDR3 reads TGTGCCAGCAGCTTGGGTTTGGACGGCTATGGCTACACCTTC.

The chain combines TRBV19 with TRBJ2-7; 7 bases are shared with TRBD2. The germline gives CDR1 LNHDA, CDR2 SQIVND (reference sequence). After removal of 3 bases from V and 2 bases from J, the junction contained 7 bases not matched to a gene. CDR3 length: 15 amino acids. CDR3 bases: TGTGCCAGTAGTATGTTCAGCGGGATAACCTACGAGCAGTACTTC. This translates into CASSMFSGITYEQYF.

The CDR3 coding sequence is TGTGCCAGCAGCTTCCCAGGGCGCGACACCGGGGAGCTGTTTTTT. Its translation is CASSFPGRDTGELFF. The genes are TRBV5-6 and TRBJ2-2; possibly TRBD1 for D (5 bases). Germline assignment: CDR1 SGHDT and CDR2 YYEEEE. This CDR3 is built from 15 residues. Trimming left V 2 bases short and J 3 bases short, with 11 bases between.

The V and J genes are TRBV14 and TRBJ2-7; D may be TRBD1 or TRBD2 (6 bases each). CDR1 and CDR2 (germline): SGHDN, FVKESK. Trimming took 1 base from V and 2 from J, leaving 12 bases between them. The CDR3 totals 15 residues. Written as DNA, the CDR3 is TGTGCCAGCAGCCAAGTAGCCGGGGGCACCTACGAGCAGTACTTC. Encoded protein: CASSQVAGGTYEQYF.